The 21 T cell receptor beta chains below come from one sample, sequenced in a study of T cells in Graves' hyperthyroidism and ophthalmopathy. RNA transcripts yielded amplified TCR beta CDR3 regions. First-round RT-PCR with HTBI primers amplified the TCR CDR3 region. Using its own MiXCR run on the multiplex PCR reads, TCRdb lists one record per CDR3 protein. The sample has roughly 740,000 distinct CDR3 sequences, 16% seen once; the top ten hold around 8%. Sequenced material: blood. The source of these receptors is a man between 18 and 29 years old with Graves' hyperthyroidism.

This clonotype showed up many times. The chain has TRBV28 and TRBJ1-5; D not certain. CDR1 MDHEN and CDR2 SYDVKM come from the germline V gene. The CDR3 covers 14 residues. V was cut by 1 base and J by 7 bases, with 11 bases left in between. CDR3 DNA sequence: TGTGCCAGCAGTTTATTGGGTGGTGGACAGCCCCAGCATTTT. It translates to CASSLLGGGQPQHF.

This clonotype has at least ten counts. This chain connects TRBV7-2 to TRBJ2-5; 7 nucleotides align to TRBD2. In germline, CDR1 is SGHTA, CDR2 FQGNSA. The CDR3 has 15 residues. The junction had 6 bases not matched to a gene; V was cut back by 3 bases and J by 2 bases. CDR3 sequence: CASSLAGDRQETQYF. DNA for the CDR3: TGTGCCAGCAGCTTGGCGGGAGATCGGCAAGAGACCCAGTACTTC.

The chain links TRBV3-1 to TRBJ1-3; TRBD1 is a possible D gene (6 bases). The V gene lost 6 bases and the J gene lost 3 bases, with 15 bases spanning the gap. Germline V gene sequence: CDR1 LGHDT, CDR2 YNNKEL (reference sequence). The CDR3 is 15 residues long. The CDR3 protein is CASSNFRGVGNTIYF. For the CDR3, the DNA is TGTGCCAGCAGTAACTTCAGGGGCGTTGGAAACACCATATATTTT. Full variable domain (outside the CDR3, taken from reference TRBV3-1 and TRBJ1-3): DTAVSQTPKYLVTQMGNDKSIKCEQNLGHDTMYWYKQDSKKFLKIMFSYNNKELIINETVPNRFSPKSPDKAHLNLHINSLELGDSAVYFCASSNFRGVGNTIYFGEGSWLTVV.

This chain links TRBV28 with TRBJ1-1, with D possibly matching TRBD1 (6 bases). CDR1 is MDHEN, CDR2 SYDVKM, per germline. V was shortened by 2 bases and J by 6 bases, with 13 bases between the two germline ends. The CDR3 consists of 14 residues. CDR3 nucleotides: TGTGCCAGCAGTTTAGGAAACAGGGCCGCTGAAGCTTTCTTT. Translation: CASSLGNRAAEAFF.

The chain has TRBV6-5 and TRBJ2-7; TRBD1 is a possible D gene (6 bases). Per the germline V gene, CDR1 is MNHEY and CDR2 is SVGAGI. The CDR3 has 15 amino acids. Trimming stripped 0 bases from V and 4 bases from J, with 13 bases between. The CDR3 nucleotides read TGTGCCAGCAGTTACTCGGCAGGGGAACCTTACGAGCAGTACTTC. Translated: CASSYSAGEPYEQYF.

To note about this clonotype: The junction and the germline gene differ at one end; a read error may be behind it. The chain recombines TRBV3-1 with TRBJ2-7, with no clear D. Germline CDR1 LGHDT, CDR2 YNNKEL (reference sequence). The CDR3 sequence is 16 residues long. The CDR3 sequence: CARSQVAVHRPYEQYF. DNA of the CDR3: TGTGCCCGCAGCCAAGTGGCAGTACACAGACCCTACGAGCAGTACTTC.

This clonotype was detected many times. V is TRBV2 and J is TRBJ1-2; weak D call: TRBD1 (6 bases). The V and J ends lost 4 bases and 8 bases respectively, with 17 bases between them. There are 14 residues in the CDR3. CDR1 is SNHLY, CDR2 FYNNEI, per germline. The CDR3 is CASSGRGGPAGYTF. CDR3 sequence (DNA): TGTGCCAGCAGTGGGAGGGGGGGACCGGCAGGCTACACCTTC.

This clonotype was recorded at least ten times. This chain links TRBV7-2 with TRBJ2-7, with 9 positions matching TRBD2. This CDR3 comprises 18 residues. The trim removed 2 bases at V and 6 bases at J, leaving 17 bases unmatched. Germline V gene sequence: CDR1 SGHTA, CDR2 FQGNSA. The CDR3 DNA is TGTGCCAGCAGCTTAACCGGACTAGCGAGACATCGGGAATGCGAGCAGTACTTC. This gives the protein CASSLTGLARHRECEQYF.

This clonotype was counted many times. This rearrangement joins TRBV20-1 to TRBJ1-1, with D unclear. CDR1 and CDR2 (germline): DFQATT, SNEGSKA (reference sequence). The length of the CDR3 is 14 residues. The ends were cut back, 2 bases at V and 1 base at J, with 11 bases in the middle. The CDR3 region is CSARMGHANTEAFF. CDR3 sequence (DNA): TGCAGTGCTAGAATGGGTCACGCGAACACTGAAGCTTTCTTT.

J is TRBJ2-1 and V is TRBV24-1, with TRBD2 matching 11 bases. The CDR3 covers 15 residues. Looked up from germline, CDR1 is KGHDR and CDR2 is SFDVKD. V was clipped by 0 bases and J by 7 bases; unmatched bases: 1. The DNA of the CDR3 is TGTGCCACCAGTGATTTGGGACTAGCGGGTAATGAGCAGTTCTTC. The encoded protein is CATSDLGLAGNEQFF.

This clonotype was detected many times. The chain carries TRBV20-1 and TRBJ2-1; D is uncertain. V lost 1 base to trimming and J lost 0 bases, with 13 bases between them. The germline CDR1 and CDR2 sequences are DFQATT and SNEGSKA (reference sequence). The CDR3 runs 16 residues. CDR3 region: CSARGAVESSYNEQFF. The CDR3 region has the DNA TGCAGTGCTAGAGGTGCGGTGGAGAGCTCCTACAATGAGCAGTTCTTC.

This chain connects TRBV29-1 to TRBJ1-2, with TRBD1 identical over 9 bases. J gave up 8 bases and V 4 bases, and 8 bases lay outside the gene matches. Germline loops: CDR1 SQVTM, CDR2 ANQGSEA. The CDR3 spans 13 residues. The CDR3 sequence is CSVGGQGRAGYTF. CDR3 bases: TGCAGCGTTGGCGGACAGGGGAGGGCAGGCTACACCTTC.

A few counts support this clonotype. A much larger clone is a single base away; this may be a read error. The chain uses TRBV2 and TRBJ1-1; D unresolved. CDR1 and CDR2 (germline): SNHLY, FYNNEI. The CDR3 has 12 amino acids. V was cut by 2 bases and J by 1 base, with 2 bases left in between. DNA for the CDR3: TGTGCCAGCAGTGAAACGAACACTGAAGCTTTCTTT. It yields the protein CASSETNTEAFF.

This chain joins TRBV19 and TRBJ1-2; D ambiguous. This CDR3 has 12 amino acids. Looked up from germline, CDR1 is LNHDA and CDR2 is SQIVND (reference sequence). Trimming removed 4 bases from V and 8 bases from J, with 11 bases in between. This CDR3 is CASSRTDSGYTF. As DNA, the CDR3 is TGTGCCAGTAGTAGAACGGACTCGGGCTACACCTTC.

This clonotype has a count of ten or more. CDR3 in DNA: TGCAGTGCGCCCGGGACTAGCGGGAGTTACCATACGCAGTATTTT. Residues: CSAPGTSGSYHTQYF. The genes are TRBV20-1 and TRBJ2-3; 14 bases fit TRBD2. The CDR3 extends over 15 amino acids. V shed 6 bases and J 7 bases; nucleotides not matched to a gene: 9. Per germline, CDR1 DFQATT and CDR2 SNEGSKA (reference sequence).

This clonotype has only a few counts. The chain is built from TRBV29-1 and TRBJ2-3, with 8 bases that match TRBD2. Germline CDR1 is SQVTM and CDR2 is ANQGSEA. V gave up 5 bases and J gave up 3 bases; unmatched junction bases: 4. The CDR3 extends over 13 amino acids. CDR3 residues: CSVRRLATDTQYF. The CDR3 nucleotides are TGCAGCGTTAGGAGACTAGCGACAGATACGCAGTATTTT.

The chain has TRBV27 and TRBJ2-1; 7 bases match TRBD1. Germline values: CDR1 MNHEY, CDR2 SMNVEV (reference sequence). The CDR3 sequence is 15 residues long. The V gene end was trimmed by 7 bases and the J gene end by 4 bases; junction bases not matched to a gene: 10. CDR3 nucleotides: TGTGCCAGCACCCCCGGGACAGAGGGATACAATGAGCAGTTCTTC. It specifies CASTPGTEGYNEQFF.

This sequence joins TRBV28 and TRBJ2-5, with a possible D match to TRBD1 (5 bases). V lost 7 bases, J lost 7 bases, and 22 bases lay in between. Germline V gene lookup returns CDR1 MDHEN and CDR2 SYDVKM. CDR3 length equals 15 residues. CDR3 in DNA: TGTGCCAGCACCCCATCCTCTGTAGGGGTTGGGACCCAGTACTTC. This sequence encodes CASTPSSVGVGTQYF.

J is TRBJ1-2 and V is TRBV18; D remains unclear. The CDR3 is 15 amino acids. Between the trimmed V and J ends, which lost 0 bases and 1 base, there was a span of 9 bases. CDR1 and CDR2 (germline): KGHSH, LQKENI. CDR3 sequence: CASSPPNTLNYGYTF. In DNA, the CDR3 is TGTGCCAGCTCACCACCGAACACCCTTAACTATGGCTACACCTTC.

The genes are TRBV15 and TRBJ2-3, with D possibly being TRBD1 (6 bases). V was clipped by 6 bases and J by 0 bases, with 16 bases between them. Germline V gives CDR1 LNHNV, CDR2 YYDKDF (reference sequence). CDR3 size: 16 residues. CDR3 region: CATRKGEKTSTDTQYF. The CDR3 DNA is TGTGCCACCAGGAAGGGGGAAAAAACTAGCACAGATACGCAGTATTTT.

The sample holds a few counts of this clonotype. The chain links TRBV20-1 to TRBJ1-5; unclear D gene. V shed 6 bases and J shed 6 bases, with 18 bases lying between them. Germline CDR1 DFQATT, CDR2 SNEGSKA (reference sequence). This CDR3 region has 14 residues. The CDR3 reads CSAESQESAQPQHF. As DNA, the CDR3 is TGCAGTGCCGAAAGCCAGGAATCGGCTCAGCCCCAGCATTTT.